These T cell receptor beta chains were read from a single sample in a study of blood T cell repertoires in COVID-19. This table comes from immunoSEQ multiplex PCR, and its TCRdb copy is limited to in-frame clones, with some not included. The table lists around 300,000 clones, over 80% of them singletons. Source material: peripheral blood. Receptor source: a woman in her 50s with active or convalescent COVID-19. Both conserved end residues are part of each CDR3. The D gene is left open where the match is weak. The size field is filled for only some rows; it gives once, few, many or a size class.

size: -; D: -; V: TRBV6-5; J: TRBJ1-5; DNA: TGTGCCAGCGGGGGGGTGTATAGCAATCAGCCCCAGCATTTT; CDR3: CASGGVYSNQPQHF
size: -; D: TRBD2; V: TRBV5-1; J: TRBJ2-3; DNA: TGCGCCAGCAGCTTCCAAGCGGGAGGAAGAGATACGCAGTATTTT; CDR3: CASSFQAGGRDTQYF
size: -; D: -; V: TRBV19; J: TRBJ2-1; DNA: TGTGCGTCTACCAATGAGCAGTTCTTC; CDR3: CASTNEQFF
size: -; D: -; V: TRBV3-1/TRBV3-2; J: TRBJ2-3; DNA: TGTGCCAGCAGCCAAGTAGGGGCAGATACGCAGTATTTT; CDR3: CASSQVGADTQYF
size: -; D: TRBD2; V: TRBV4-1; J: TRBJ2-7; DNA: TGCGCCAGCAGCCGAAGAGGGCTAGCGGGAGACGGGTACTACGAGCAGTACTTC; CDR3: CASSRRGLAGDGYYEQYF
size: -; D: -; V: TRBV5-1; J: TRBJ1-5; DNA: TGCGCCAGCAGCCTCCAGTTTTGGTGGAGTCGACTCGGCAATCAGCCCCAGCATTTT; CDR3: CASSLQFWWSRLGNQPQHF
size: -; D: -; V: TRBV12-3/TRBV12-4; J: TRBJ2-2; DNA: TGTGCCAGCAGGCCAACTAGCTACGGGGAGCTGTTTTTT; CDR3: CASRPTSYGELFF
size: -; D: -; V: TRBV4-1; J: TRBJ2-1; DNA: TGCGCCAGCAGCCAAGGTCCGGGGTATCAAGCTGAGCAGTTCTTC; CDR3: CASSQGPGYQAEQFF
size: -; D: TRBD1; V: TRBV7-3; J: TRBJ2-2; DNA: TGTGCCAGCAGGAGGGCCAGGGGGATCGGGGAGCTGTTTTTT; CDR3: CASRRARGIGELFF
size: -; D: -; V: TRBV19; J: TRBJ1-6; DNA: TGTGCCAGTAGTATAGTGGGACGGGGGTATTCACCCCTCCACTTT; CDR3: CASSIVGRGYSPLHF
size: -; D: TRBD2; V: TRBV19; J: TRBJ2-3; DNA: TGTGCCAGTTCCACTAGCGGGAGAGAGGCAGATACGCAGTATTTT; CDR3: CASSTSGREADTQYF
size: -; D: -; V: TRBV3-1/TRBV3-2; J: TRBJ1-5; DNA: TGTGCCAGCAGCGCCCAGGACCAGGGAAATCAGCCCCAGCATTTT; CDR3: CASSAQDQGNQPQHF
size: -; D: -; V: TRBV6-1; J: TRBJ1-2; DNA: TGTGCCAGCAGTGAAACGGCAGGGAAAAATGGCTACACCTTC; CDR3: CASSETAGKNGYTF
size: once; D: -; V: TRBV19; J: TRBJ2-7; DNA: TGTGCCACCCGGGACACCAACTCCTACGAGCAGTACTTC; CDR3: CATRDTNSYEQYF
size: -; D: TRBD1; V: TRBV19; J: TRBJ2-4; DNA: TGTGCCAGTAGTACGACAGGGGCCAAAAACATTCAGTACTTC; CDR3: CASSTTGAKNIQYF
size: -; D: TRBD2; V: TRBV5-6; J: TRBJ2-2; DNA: TGTGCCAGCAGCTTGCTAGCGGGAGAGGTCGGGGAGCTGTTTTTT; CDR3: CASSLLAGEVGELFF
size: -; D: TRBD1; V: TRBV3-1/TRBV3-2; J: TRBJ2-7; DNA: TGTGCCAGCAGCCCCGCGGACAGGGAAATTTTTCAGTACTTC; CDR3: CASSPADREIFQYF
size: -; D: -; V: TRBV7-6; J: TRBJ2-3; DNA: TGTGCCAGCAGCCTTACAGGGTGGGTTCACACAGATACGCAGTATTTT; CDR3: CASSLTGWVHTDTQYF
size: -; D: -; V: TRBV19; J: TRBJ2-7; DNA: TGTGCCAGTTCTTACAGGGAACGGCCCTACGAGCAGTACTTC; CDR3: CASSYRERPYEQYF
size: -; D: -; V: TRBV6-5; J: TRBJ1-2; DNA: TGTGCCAGCAGACGGGACATATCTAACTATGGCTACACCTTC; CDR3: CASRRDISNYGYTF
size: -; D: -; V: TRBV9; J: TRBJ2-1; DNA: TGTGCCAGCAGCCCATCAAACTATCTAGCCGCTGAGCAGTTCTTC; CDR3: CASSPSNYLAAEQFF
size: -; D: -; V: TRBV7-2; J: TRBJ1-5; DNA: TGTGCCAGCAGCTCCGTGGGGGGTCAGCCCCAGCATTTT; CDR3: CASSSVGGQPQHF
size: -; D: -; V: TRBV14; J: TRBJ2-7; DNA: TGTGCCAGCAGCGAAAACAGGGAGCAGTACTTC; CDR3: CASSENREQYF
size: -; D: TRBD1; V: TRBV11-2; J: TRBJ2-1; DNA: TGTGCCAGCAGCCTCAACACTAGGGGGCAAGATCGGGAGCAGTTCTTC; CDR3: CASSLNTRGQDREQFF
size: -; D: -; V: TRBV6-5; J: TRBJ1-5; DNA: TGTGCCAGCAGCACAGGGAATGAGAATCAGCCCCAGCATTTT; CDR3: CASSTGNENQPQHF
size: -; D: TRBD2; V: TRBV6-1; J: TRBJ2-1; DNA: TGTGCCAGCAGTGACGGGACTAGACAATACAATGAGCAGTTCTTC; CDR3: CASSDGTRQYNEQFF
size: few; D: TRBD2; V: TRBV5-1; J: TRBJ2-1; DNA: TGCGCCAGCAGCCCGGCTCCGGGACTAGCGTACAATGAGCAGTTCTTC; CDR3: CASSPAPGLAYNEQFF
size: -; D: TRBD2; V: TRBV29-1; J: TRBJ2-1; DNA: TGCAGCGTCGGGACTAGCGGATACCCCTCCTACAATGAGCAGTTCTTC; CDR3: CSVGTSGYPSYNEQFF
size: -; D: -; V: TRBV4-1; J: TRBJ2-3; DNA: TGCGCCAGCAGCCAAGATCTTGGCGGGCCCACAGATACGCAGTATTTT; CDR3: CASSQDLGGPTDTQYF
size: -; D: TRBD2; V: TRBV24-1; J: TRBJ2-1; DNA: TGTGCCACCAGTCCGGCTAGCGGGTTGTACAATGAGCAGTTCTTC; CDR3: CATSPASGLYNEQFF
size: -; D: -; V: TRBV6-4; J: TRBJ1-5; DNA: TGTGCCAGCAGGGCCTATCGACCAGGATCTCTTAGCAATCAGCCCCAGCATTTT; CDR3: CASRAYRPGSLSNQPQHF
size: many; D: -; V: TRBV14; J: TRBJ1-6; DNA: TGTGCCAGCAGCCAAGAGGGCTCACCCCTCCACTTT; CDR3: CASSQEGSPLHF
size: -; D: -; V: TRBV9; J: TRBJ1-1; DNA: TGTGCCAGCAGCGTAACAGGGAACACTGAAGCTTTCTTT; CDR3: CASSVTGNTEAFF
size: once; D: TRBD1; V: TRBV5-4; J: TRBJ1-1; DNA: TGTGCCAGCAGCCTACAGGGGGGGTATGCTGAAGCTTTCTTT; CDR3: CASSLQGGYAEAFF
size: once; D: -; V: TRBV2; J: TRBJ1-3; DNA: TGTGCCAGCAGTGAAGCGCGGCAGCCTAGCTCTGGAAACACCATATATTTT; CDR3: CASSEARQPSSGNTIYF
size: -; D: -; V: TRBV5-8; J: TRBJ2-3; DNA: TGTGCCAGCAGCGTTCGAGGTAGCGGCTTCACAGATACGCAGTATTTT; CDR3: CASSVRGSGFTDTQYF
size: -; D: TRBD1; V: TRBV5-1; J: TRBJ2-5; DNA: TGCGCCAGCAGTTTGAGCGGACAGGGGAAGACCCAGTACTTC; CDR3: CASSLSGQGKTQYF
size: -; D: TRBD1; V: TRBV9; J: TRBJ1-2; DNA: TGTGCCAGCAGCGTAGAGCAGGGGGATTCTTATGGCTACACCTTC; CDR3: CASSVEQGDSYGYTF
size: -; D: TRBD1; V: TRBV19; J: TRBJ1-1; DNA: TGTGCCAGTAGTATGCCCAGGGACAGGGGGGATGAAGCTTTCTTT; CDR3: CASSMPRDRGDEAFF
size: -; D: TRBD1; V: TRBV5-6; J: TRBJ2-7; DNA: TGTGCCAGCAGCTTGGCACCCCGGACAGGGGTATGGGAGCAGTACTTC; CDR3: CASSLAPRTGVWEQYF
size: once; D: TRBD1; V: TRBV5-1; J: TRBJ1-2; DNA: TGCGCCAGCAGCTCGGGACAGGGAGGCTACACCTTC; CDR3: CASSSGQGGYTF
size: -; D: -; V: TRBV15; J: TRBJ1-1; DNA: TGTGCCACCAGCAGACAAATTGGTAGCACTGAAGCTTTCTTT; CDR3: CATSRQIGSTEAFF
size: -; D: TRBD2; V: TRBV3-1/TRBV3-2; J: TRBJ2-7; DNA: TGTGCCAGCAGCCGGGGACTAGCGGCCCATTTCACCTACGAGCAGTACTTC; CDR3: CASSRGLAAHFTYEQYF
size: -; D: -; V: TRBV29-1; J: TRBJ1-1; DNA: TGCAGCGTTGTCGGCGGAAGGGGGACTGAAGCTTTCTTT; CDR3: CSVVGGRGTEAFF
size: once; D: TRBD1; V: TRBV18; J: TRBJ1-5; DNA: TGTGCCAGCTCACCACTTCCAGGGGGTAATCAGCCCCAGCATTTT; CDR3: CASSPLPGGNQPQHF
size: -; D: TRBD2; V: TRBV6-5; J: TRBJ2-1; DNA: TGTGCCAGCAGCCTACTAGCGGGAAGTATTAATGAGCAGTTCTTC; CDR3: CASSLLAGSINEQFF
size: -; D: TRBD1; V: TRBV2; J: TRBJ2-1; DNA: TGTGCCAGCAGTGAACAGGGGGCCTACAATGAGCAGTTCTTC; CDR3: CASSEQGAYNEQFF
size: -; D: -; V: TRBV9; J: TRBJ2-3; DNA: TGTGCCAGCAGCGTAGATCCCGGAGGAGATACGCAGTATTTT; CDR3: CASSVDPGGDTQYF
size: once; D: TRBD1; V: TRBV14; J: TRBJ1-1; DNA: TGTGCCAGCAGCCCCGACAGGGGTTGGAACACTGAAGCTTTCTTT; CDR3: CASSPDRGWNTEAFF
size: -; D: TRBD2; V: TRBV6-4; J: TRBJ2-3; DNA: TGTGCCAGCAGTGACAGGTTTTTGCGGGAGGTCTCAGATACGCAGTATTTT; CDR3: CASSDRFLREVSDTQYF
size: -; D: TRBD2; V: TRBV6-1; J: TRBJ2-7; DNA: TGTGCCAGCAGTGAACCGGCTAGCGGGAGTTACCCACTCGAGCAGTACTTC; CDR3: CASSEPASGSYPLEQYF
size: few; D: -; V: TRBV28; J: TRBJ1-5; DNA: TGTGCCAGCAGTTTAATACAGCCTAATCAGCCCCAGCATTTT; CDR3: CASSLIQPNQPQHF